These 11 T cell receptor beta chains share one sample of origin, sequenced in a study of PD-1 blockade in classical Hodgkin lymphoma. The assay was immunoSEQ multiplex PCR, and TCRdb's table has in-frame clones only and misses some. This sample has about 2,400 clones, with about 54% found just once. The patients all showed relapse after autologous stem cell transplantation, while their brentuximab vedotin exposure varied. The sequences come from peripheral blood mononuclear cells (PBMCs), collected at baseline. The receptors here all came from a human donor with classical Hodgkin lymphoma.

The chain combines TRBV29-1 with TRBJ1-2; D perhaps matches TRBD1 (6 bases). The CDR3 sequence is 13 residues long. Germline CDR1 reads SQVTM; CDR2 reads ANQGSEA. V was clipped by 6 bases and J by 7 bases, with 18 bases between them. Here the CDR3 DNA reads TGCAGCGTCGTCACGGGGGGCAGAGGTGGCTACACCTTC. Translation gives CSVVTGGRGGYTF.

By sample fraction, this clone is medium-sized. This sequence joins TRBV25-1 and TRBJ2-1, with TRBD2 as a possible D gene (6 bases). The CDR3 contains 10 residues. The V gene lost 11 bases and the J gene lost 12 bases, with 14 bases spanning the gap. Germline V gives CDR1 MGHDK, CDR2 SYGVNS. The CDR3 here is CAAGQEWQFF. CDR3 bases: TGTGCCGCGGGGCAGGAATGGCAGTTCTTC.

The chain combines TRBV5-5 with TRBJ2-3; D possibly matches TRBD1 or TRBD2 (6 bases each). Trimming shortened V by 2 bases and J by 4 bases, and 11 bases separated the two germline ends. CDR1 and CDR2 (germline): SGHKS, YYEKEE (reference sequence). The CDR3 length is 14 residues. The CDR3 coding sequence is TGTGCCAGCAGCTTCTCGGGGGCCGCAGATACGCAGTATTTT. Translated: CASSFSGAADTQYF.

This clone was seen only a few times. This chain uses TRBV6-1 with TRBJ2-7; no clear D. The germline V gene encodes CDR1 MNHNS and CDR2 SASEGT. The CDR3 runs 14 residues. The germline V and J ends were trimmed by 3 bases and 0 bases, with 9 bases remaining between them. The CDR3 protein is CASSEWQHSYEQYF. Written as DNA, the CDR3 is TGTGCCAGCAGTGAGTGGCAGCACTCCTACGAGCAGTACTTC.

This chain joins TRBV6-5 and TRBJ1-6, with a weak D call TRBD1 (5 bases). Trimming removed 6 bases at V and 7 bases at J, with 13 bases between. Looked up from germline, CDR1 is MNHEY and CDR2 is SVGAGI. CDR3 length: 14 residues. The CDR3 nucleotides read TGTGCCAGCAGGTATTCGACAGAGAATTCACCCCTCCACTTT. Its translation is CASRYSTENSPLHF.

This chain uses TRBV29-1 with TRBJ2-6; possibly TRBD1 for D (6 bases). The V gene's germline CDR1 is SQVTM and CDR2 ANQGSEA. The CDR3 contains 14 residues. Trimming shortened V by 5 bases and J by 3 bases, and 11 bases separated the two germline ends. The chain's CDR3 is CSVLGAGGANVLTF. DNA for the CDR3: TGCAGCGTTCTGGGGGCAGGTGGGGCCAACGTCCTGACTTTC. The whole variable domain, remainder taken from reference TRBV29-1 and TRBJ2-6, is SAVISQKPSRDICQRGTSLTIQCQVDSQVTMMFWYRQQPGQSLTLIATANQGSEATYESGFVIDKFPISRPNLTFSTLTVSNMSPEDSSIYLCSVLGAGGANVLTFGAGSRLTVL.

CDR3 DNA: TGCGCCACCAGATCTGGACAGGGTCGTGAAAAACTGTTTTTT. Translated: CATRSGQGREKLFF. The gene calls are TRBV5-1 and TRBJ1-4, with TRBD1 identical over 8 bases. Germline V CDR1 and CDR2: SGHRS, YFSETQ. V dropped 9 bases and J dropped 7; count of bases not matched to a gene: 11. The CDR3 has 14 residues.

The V call is TRBV9, the J call TRBJ1-1; D unresolved. Trimming cost V 4 bases and J 1 base, with 8 bases left between them. Germline lookup yields CDR1 SGDLS and CDR2 YYNGEE. The CDR3 extends over 13 amino acids. CDR3 sequence reads: CASSRVRNTEAFF. Here the CDR3 DNA reads TGTGCCAGCAGCAGGGTCAGGAACACTGAAGCTTTCTTT.

The gene calls are TRBV6-4 and TRBJ1-1; perhaps TRBD1 as D (6 bases). CDR1 and CDR2 from the germline V gene are MRHNA and SNTAGT. V was trimmed by 6 bases and J by 4 bases, leaving 24 bases between them. The CDR3 runs to 17 residues. The CDR3 spells CASRTAEGEIRFTEAFF. The CDR3 region has the DNA TGTGCCAGCAGAACAGCGGAGGGGGAAATCAGATTCACTGAAGCTTTCTTT.

V gene TRBV19 combines with J gene TRBJ1-4, with 7 bases identical to TRBD1. The CDR3 loop spans 13 amino acids. Unmatched junction bases numbered 1, after V lost 7 bases and J lost 2 bases. In germline, CDR1 is LNHDA, CDR2 SQIVND (reference sequence). The CDR3 loop reads CASKGATNEKLFF. The CDR3 nucleotides are TGTGCCAGTAAGGGGGCCACTAATGAAAAACTGTTTTTT.

The V and J genes are TRBV5-6 and TRBJ1-5; weak D call: TRBD1 (6 bases). Germline loops: CDR1 SGHDT, CDR2 YYEEEE. Trimming pared 6 bases from V and 2 bases from J, leaving 18 bases between. This CDR3 has 16 residues. CDR3 protein: CASTPKRGVGNQPQHF. CDR3 DNA sequence: TGTGCCAGCACCCCAAAAAGGGGGGTTGGCAATCAGCCCCAGCATTTT.